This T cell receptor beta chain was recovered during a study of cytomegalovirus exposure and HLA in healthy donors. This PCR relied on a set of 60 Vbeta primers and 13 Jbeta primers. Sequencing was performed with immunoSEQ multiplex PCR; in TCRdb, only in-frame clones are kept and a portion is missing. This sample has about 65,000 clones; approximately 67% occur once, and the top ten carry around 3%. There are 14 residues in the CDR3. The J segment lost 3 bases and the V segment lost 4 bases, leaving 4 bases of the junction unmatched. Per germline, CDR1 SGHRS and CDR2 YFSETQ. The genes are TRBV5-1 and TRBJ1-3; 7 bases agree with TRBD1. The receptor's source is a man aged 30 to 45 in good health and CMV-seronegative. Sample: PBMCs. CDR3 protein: CASSTGDGGNTIYF. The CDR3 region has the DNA TGCGCCAGCAGCACAGGGGACGGTGGAAACACCATATATTTT. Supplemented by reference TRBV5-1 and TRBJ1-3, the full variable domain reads KAGVTQTPRYLIKTRGQQVTLSCSPISGHRSVSWYQQTPGQGLQFLFEYFSETQRNKGNFPGRFSGRQFSNSRSEMNVSTLELGDSALYLCASSTGDGGNTIYFGEGSWLTVV.